This T cell receptor (beta chain) was recovered during a study of vaccination effects on CD4 cells after COVID-19. Study-level findings and limits: Only a few convalescent patients and no early post-infection timepoints featured in the study. Clones arising from infection and from vaccination showed marked clonal contraction late after vaccination.

Under the ViraFEST assay, PBMC were stimulated with viral peptide pools so that antigen-specific CD4+ T cells expanded. Sequencing was performed afterwards. Culture proceeded for 10 days, and CD4+ T cells were then isolated. The healthy vaccine recipients, who had no prior SARS-CoV-2 infection, showed negative nucleocapsid antibodies. Wells each received 2 million or so PBMC, cultured with about 10 IU/ml IL-2 and 8.5 to 10 ug/ml peptides. Days 3 and 7 were when half the medium was replaced with IL-2 medium. As concerns this clone: What it binds is unknown.

Germline V gene sequence: CDR1 MDHEN, CDR2 SYDVKM. The CDR3 runs to 14 residues. Trimming removed 5 bases from V and 4 bases from J; junction bases left unmatched: 4. Only in-frame clones appear in the TCRdb table, and some are missing; sequencing was by immunoSEQ multiplex PCR. The sample has under 45,000 clones, more than 65% seen once. The receptor was isolated from a human donor who received a COVID-19 vaccine. Sequenced here: CD4+ T cells from PBMCs cultured with HCoV-NL63 spike peptides, sampled before COVID-19 vaccination. This chain uses TRBV28 with TRBJ1-4, with 7 bases fitting TRBD1. The CDR3 loop reads CASSPTGINEKLFF. DNA for the CDR3: TGTGCCAGCAGTCCGACAGGGATTAATGAAAAACTGTTTTTT.